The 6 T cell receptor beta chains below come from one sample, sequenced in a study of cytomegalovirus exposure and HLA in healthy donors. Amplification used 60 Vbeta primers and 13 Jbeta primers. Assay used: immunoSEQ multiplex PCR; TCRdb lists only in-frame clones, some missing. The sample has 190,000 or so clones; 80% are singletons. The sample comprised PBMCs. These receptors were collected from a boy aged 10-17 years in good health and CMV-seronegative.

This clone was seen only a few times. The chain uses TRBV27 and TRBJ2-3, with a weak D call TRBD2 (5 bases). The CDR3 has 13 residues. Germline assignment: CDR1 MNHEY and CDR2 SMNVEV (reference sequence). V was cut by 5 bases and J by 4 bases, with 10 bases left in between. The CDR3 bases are TGTGCCAGCAGTGTACGGACTGCAGATACGCAGTATTTT. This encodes CASSVRTADTQYF.

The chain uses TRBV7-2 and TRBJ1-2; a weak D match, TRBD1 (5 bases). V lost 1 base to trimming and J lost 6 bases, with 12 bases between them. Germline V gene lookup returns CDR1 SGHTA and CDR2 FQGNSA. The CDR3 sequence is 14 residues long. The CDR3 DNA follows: TGTGCCAGCAGCTTAGTGGGTCCAGGGAATGGCTACACCTTC. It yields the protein CASSLVGPGNGYTF.

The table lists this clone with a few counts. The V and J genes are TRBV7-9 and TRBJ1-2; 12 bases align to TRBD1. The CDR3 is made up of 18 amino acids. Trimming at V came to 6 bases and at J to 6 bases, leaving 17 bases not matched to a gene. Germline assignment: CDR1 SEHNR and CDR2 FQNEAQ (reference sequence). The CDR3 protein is CASSHRPGQGAEMDGYTF. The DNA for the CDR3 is TGTGCCAGCAGTCATCGTCCGGGACAGGGGGCTGAGATGGATGGCTACACCTTC.

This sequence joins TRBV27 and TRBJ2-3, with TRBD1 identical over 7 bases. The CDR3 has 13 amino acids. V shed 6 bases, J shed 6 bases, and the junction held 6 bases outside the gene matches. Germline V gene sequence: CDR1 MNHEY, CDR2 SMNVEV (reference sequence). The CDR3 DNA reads TGTGCCAGCAGCCTCACAGGGGTGGATACGCAGTATTTT. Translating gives CASSLTGVDTQYF.

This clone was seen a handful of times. In nucleotides, the CDR3 is TGTGCCAGCAGCGCAAGATGGGTTCTAGCGGGGGAGCTAGATACGCAGTATTTT. Residues: CASSARWVLAGELDTQYF. The V call is TRBV7-9, the J call TRBJ2-3; 10 positions agree with TRBD2. Germline V lookup: CDR1 SEHNR, CDR2 FQNEAQ (reference sequence). This CDR3 contains 18 residues. V dropped 5 bases and J dropped 5; count of bases not matched to a gene: 16.

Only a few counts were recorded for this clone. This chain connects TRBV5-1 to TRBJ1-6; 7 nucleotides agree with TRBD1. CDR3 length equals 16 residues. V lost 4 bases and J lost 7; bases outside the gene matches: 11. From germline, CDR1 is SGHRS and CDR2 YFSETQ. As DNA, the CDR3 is TGCGCCAGCAGCGAAACTCCGGGACAGACAAATTCACCCCTCCACTTT. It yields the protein CASSETPGQTNSPLHF.